This entry concerns a single T cell receptor beta chain. As yet, its antigen is unknown. The data derive from a study of CD8 T cells in Susac syndrome. Study-level results: An acknowledgment was made by the study that its TCR sequencing and HLA analysis involved relatively few individuals.

The multiple sclerosis controls comprised treatment-naive patients whose relapsing-remitting disease was stable or active. Isolation of CD8+ and CD4+ T cells was performed negatively, whereas enrichment of TEMRA cells was done by FACS. Random-hexamer reverse transcription was applied to about 0.45 to 1 ug RNA. Multiplex immunoSEQ PCR targeted 54 Vbeta and 13 Jbeta TCR beta segments. TCRdb re-derived calls from the immunoSEQ multiplex PCR reads in MiXCR, one entry per CDR3 protein. The table includes 100,000 to 150,000 distinct CDR3 sequences, approximately 93% detected once. This clonotype was sampled from a human donor with multiple sclerosis. The material sequenced was CD8+ T cells from PBMCs.

The CDR3 here is CASSPPTGRDLNEQFF. Here the CDR3 DNA reads TGTGCCAGCAGCCCTCCTACAGGGAGGGATTTAAATGAGCAGTTCTTC. This chain links TRBV7-9 with TRBJ2-1, with D possibly matching TRBD2 (7 bases). Germline V CDR1 and CDR2: SEHNR, FQNEAQ (reference sequence). Trimming stripped 5 bases from V and 7 bases from J, with 21 bases between. CDR3 length: 16 amino acids.